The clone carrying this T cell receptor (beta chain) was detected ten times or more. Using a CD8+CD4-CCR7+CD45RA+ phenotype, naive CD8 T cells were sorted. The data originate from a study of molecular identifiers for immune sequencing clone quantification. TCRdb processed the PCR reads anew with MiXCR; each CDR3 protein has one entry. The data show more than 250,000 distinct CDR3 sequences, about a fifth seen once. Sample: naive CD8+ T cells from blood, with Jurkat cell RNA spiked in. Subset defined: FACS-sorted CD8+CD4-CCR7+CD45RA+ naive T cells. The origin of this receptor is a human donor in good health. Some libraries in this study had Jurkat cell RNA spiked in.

The CDR3 coding sequence is TGCGCCAGCAGCTTAGCCGGGACAGGGGGTAATTCACCCCTCCACTTT. It codes for CASSLAGTGGNSPLHF. J is TRBJ1-6 and V is TRBV5-1, with 11 bases lining up with TRBD1. CDR3 length: 16 amino acids. J lost 6 bases, V lost 2 bases, and 4 bases had no gene match. The germline gives CDR1 SGHRS, CDR2 YFSETQ.